This T cell receptor (beta chain) was recorded in a study of blood T cell repertoires in COVID-19. Overall study: Collection of acute and convalescent COVID-19 samples took place in the United States, Italy and Spain.

Participants came from roughly 24 US areas, aged roughly 18 to 89 years. In assigning cohorts, the study relied on participant-reported clinical history. Trimming removed 1 base from V and 5 bases from J; junction bases left unmatched: 10. This CDR3 is built from 16 residues. Germline lookup yields CDR1 GTSNPN and CDR2 SVGIG (reference sequence). The protocol was immunoSEQ multiplex PCR, while the TCRdb copy is restricted to in-frame clones and leaves out a portion. The table shows a few hundred thousand clones, with about 81% occurring only once. The sequencing sample was made of PBMCs or T cells enriched from blood (not recorded which). The origin of this receptor is a middle-aged man who had recovered from COVID-19. This chain connects TRBV30 to TRBJ1-1; 10 bases line up with TRBD1. CDR3 nucleotides: TGTGCCTGGAGTGCCGTAAGACAGGGGGCTGGGACTGAAGCTTTCTTT. This translates into CAWSAVRQGAGTEAFF.